These 13 T cell receptor beta chains share one sample of origin, sequenced in a study of response to subunit inactivated influenza vaccine. TCRdb passed the RT-PCR reads through MiXCR, listing each CDR3 protein once. This sample carries about 540,000 distinct CDR3 sequences, 12% to 15% of them seen once, and the ten largest clones take over 8.5%. This specimen was PBMCs from blood, taken roughly 12 days after vaccination. The receptors shown here come from a man in his fifties or sixties who received an inactivated influenza vaccine.

This clonotype was picked up a small number of times. The chain carries TRBV3-1 and TRBJ2-3; perhaps TRBD2 as D (6 bases). The CDR3 is 16 amino acids. The germline V and J ends were trimmed by 4 bases and 1 base, with 15 bases remaining between them. Germline values: CDR1 LGHDT, CDR2 YNNKEL (reference sequence). The DNA of the CDR3 is TGTGCCAGCAGCCCCGGATACCGCGGGGGCACAGATACGCAGTATTTT. It codes for CASSPGYRGGTDTQYF.

This clonotype was seen a few times. The chain links TRBV7-2 to TRBJ2-1, with 7 bases identical to TRBD2. J was trimmed by 0 bases and V by 5 bases; bases with no gene match: 7. Germline CDR1 SGHTA, CDR2 FQGNSA. CDR3 size: 16 residues. The CDR3 bases are TGTGCCAGCAGCCCAAAGCGGGGATCCTCCTACAATGAGCAGTTCTTC. It codes for CASSPKRGSSYNEQFF.

In this sample, this clonotype turned up a few times. The CDR3 sequence: CASSGAALAAISNIRSYNEQFF. In DNA, the CDR3 is TGCGCCAGCAGCGGGGCGGCTCTAGCGGCCATATCCAATATACGCTCCTACAATGAGCAGTTCTTC. The chain combines TRBV5-1 with TRBJ2-1, with 7 bases identical to TRBD2. V lost 4 bases to trimming and J lost 0 bases; unmatched junction nucleotides: 25. CDR1 is SGHRS and CDR2 is YFSETQ in the germline V gene. The CDR3 length is 22 residues.

This clonotype was found many times. The chain joins TRBV7-9 to TRBJ1-4, with D unclear. There are 14 residues in the CDR3. The ends were cut back, 0 bases at V and 5 bases at J, with 7 bases in the middle. CDR1 and CDR2 from the germline V gene are SEHNR and FQNEAQ (reference sequence). CDR3 in amino acids: CASSLAGWNEKLFF. CDR3 DNA: TGTGCCAGCAGCTTAGCCGGATGGAATGAAAAACTGTTTTTT.

This clonotype was picked up a small number of times. V gene TRBV7-2 combines with J gene TRBJ2-3; the D gene is possibly TRBD1 (6 bases). Germline V gene sequence: CDR1 SGHTA, CDR2 FQGNSA. Trimming left V 5 bases short and J 2 bases short, with 11 bases between. CDR3 length equals 14 residues. For the CDR3, the DNA is TGTGCCAGCAGCATCGGACAGATCACAGATACGCAGTATTTT. Translation: CASSIGQITDTQYF.

This clonotype has only a few counts. This chain joins TRBV11-2 and TRBJ2-3; 9 bases are a match to TRBD2. The V gene end was trimmed by 1 base and the J gene end by 1 base; junction bases not matched to a gene: 9. The germline V gene has CDR1 SGHAT and CDR2 FQNNGV. The length of the CDR3 is 18 residues. The CDR3 DNA reads as TGTGCCAGCAGCTTAGTTAGCGGGAGCGTAGGGGGCACAGATACGCAGTATTTT. Translating it yields CASSLVSGSVGGTDTQYF.

This clonotype was detected a few times. This rearrangement joins TRBV18 to TRBJ2-1; perhaps TRBD2 as D (6 bases). V dropped 3 bases and J dropped 2 bases, with 17 bases sitting between them. Germline lookup yields CDR1 KGHSH and CDR2 LQKENI. There are 17 residues in the CDR3. DNA for the CDR3: TGTGCCAGCTCACCCGGCTGGGGCGGGACGGCCTACAATGAGCAGTTCTTC. Translated, it gives CASSPGWGGTAYNEQFF.

The J gene is TRBJ2-3, the V gene TRBV5-6; possibly TRBD2 for D (7 bases). This CDR3 has 14 residues. Germline assignment: CDR1 SGHDT and CDR2 YYEEEE. V was trimmed by 7 bases and J by 4 bases, leaving 16 bases between them. CDR3 sequence: CASCGGGKSDTQYF. CDR3 sequence (DNA): TGTGCCAGCTGTGGCGGGGGCAAGTCAGATACGCAGTATTTT.

This chain connects TRBV4-2 to TRBJ1-4; weak D call: TRBD1 (5 bases). This CDR3 is 15 amino acids long. The germline gives CDR1 LGHNA, CDR2 YNFKEQ. Trimming pared 1 base from V and 5 bases from J, leaving 11 bases between. CDR3 sequence (DNA): TGTGCCAGCAGCCAAGGAGGGACTGGGAATGAAAAACTGTTTTTT. Residues: CASSQGGTGNEKLFF.

In this sample, this clonotype turned up a few times. This chain connects TRBV4-3 to TRBJ1-4; the D gene is possibly TRBD1 (5 bases). The germline V and J ends were trimmed by 1 base and 8 bases, with 11 bases remaining between them. Germline V CDR1 and CDR2: LGHNA, YSLEER. The CDR3 sequence is 14 residues long. The CDR3 sequence is CASSQAQGTEKLFF. In DNA form, the CDR3 reads TGCGCCAGCAGCCAAGCCCAGGGTACCGAAAAACTGTTTTTT.

The chain carries TRBV28 and TRBJ1-5; maybe TRBD1 (6 bases). With 6 bases removed from V and 2 bases from J, the gap between germline ends came to 17 bases. Germline V gene data show CDR1 as MDHEN and CDR2 as SYDVKM. CDR3 size: 16 residues. The DNA of the CDR3 is TGTGCCAGCAGACTTCGGCGGGCAGGGGGCAATCAGCCCCAGCATTTT. This codes for CASRLRRAGGNQPQHF.

V usage is TRBV4-1 and J usage is TRBJ1-6; D gene unclear. Germline CDR1 reads MGHRA; CDR2 reads YSYEKL. Deletions cut 0 bases from V and 9 bases from J, with 6 bases between. This CDR3 is 13 amino acids long. CDR3 DNA: TGCGCCAGCAGCCAAGAAACGACTTCACCCCTCCACTTT. Its protein product is CASSQETTSPLHF.

The genes are TRBV9 and TRBJ2-1; no firm D call. The germline V gene has CDR1 SGDLS and CDR2 YYNGEE. V was cut by 2 bases and J by 9 bases, with 9 bases left in between. The CDR3 is made up of 12 amino acids. CDR3 sequence (DNA): TGTGCCAGCAGCGTCTTTTTGGGTGAGCAGTTCTTC. Translated, it gives CASSVFLGEQFF.